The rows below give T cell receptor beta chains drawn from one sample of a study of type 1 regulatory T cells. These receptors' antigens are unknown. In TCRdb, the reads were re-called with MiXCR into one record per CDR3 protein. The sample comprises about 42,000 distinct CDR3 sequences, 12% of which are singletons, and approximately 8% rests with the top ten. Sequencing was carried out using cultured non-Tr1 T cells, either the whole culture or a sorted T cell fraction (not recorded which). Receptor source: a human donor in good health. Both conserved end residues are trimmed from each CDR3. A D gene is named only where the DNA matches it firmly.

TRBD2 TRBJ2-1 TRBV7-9 ASSLREGPVRTYNEQF
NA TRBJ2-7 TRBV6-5 ASSYSRLGYEQY
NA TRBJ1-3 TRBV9 ASSVEVPGNTIY
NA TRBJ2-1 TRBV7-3 ASSLGARYEQF
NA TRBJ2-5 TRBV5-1 ASSLGSPQETQY
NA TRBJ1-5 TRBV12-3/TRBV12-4 ASSLLGNQPQH
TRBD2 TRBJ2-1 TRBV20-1 SARIALAGRGSNEQF
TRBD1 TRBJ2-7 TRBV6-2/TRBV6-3 ASGRTGSYEQY
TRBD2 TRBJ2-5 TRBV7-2 ASSYPSGSGLETQY
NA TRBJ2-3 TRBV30 AWRGPGTDTQY
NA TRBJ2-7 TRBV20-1 SARDSRSSDEQY
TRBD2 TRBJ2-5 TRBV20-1 SARAARGGETQY
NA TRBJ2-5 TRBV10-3 AISTPGGMAQY
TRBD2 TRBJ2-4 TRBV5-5 ASSLSGGGNIQY
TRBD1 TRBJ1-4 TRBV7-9 ASSGQGWEKLF
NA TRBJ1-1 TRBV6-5 ASSLEVNTEAF
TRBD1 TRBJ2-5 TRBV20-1 RQQGIETQY
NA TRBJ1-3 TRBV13 ASSLRGVRAGNTIY
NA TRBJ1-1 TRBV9 ASSPIWTLNTEAF
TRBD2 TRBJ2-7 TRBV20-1 SALGLAGTYEQY
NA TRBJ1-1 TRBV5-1 ASSSVAGVNTEAF
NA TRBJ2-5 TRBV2 ASRFGRHQETQY
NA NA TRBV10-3 ATKEDRYEQY
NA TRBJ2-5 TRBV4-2 ASSQTSSGGGETQY
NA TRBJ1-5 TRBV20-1 SAVKGNQPQH
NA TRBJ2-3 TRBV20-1 SARSGLETDTQY
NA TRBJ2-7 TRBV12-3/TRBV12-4 ASSPRLSPGEQY
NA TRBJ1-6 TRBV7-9 ASSHRNRTNSPLH
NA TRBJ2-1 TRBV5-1 ASSFRRDNEQF
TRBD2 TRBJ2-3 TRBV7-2 ASSSPLAVFTNTQY
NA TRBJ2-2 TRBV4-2 ASSQTGTSKTDELF
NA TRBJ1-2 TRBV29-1 SVWRDYGYT
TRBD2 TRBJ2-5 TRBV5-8 ASSSKREGLRETQY
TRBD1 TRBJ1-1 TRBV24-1 ATSDFGLRGAF
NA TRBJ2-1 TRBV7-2 ASSLGSRNDNEQF
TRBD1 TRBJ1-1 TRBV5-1 ASSETGADTEAF
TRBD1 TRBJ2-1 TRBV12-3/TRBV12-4 ASSLESGQGF
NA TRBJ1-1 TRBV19 ASKEAAQMNTEAF
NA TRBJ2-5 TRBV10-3 AVSGPGARETQY
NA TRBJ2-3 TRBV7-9 ASSFQRAEY
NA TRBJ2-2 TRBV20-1 SADSTNTGELF
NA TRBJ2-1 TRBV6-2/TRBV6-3 ASHRMRSSYNEQF
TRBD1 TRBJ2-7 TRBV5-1 ASSQTGGTHEQY
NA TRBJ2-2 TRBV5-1 ATPRLNTGELF
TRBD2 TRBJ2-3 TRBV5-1 ASSAGLAGVVDTQY